The 6 T cell receptor beta chains presented below share a single source sample, sequenced in a study of blood T cell repertoires in COVID-19. The data were produced by immunoSEQ multiplex PCR, yet TCRdb's version contains in-frame clones alone and is incomplete. The profile shows about 150,000 clones, approximately 84% of them singletons. The sequencing input was peripheral blood. Receptors were obtained from a woman aged 80 or older with COVID-19, enrolled during active disease.

This CDR3 is CASSGQGAYEKLFF. CDR3 coding DNA: TGTGCCAGCAGTGGACAGGGGGCTTATGAAAAACTGTTTTTT. V is TRBV2 and J is TRBJ1-4, with 10 bases aligning to TRBD1. Unmatched junction bases numbered 2, after V lost 4 bases and J lost 6 bases. CDR3 length equals 14 residues. Germline assignment: CDR1 SNHLY and CDR2 FYNNEI.

J is TRBJ1-2 and V is TRBV3-1 (or the pseudogene TRBV3-2); possibly TRBD1 for D (5 bases). The CDR3 is made up of 15 amino acids. Trimming removed 0 bases at V and 4 bases at J, with 12 bases between. CDR1 and CDR2 (germline): LGHDT, YNNKEL (reference sequence). The CDR3 sequence: CASSQEGLGGYGYTF. Here the CDR3 DNA reads TGTGCCAGCAGCCAAGAGGGGTTGGGGGGCTATGGCTACACCTTC.

The V gene is TRBV6-2 or TRBV6-3, the J gene TRBJ1-5; D uncertain. V gave up 4 bases and J gave up 5 bases, with 9 bases separating them. Germline CDR1 reads MNHEY; CDR2 reads SVGEGT. CDR3 length: 13 amino acids. CDR3 coding DNA: TGTGCCAGCAGTTGGGCAGCGGATCAGCCCCAGCATTTT. It translates to CASSWAADQPQHF.

DNA for the CDR3: TGTGCCAGCAGCCAAGCAGGGGGAAATTCACCCCTCCACTTT. It codes for CASSQAGGNSPLHF. The genes are TRBV3-1 (or the pseudogene TRBV3-2) and TRBJ1-6; TRBD1 agrees at 7 bases. The CDR3 is 14 residues long. CDR1 is LGHDT and CDR2 is YNNKEL in the germline V gene (reference sequence). V shed 1 base and J 7 bases; nucleotides not matched to a gene: 1.

This clone has just a few counts. This chain links TRBV28 with TRBJ1-5; 11 nucleotides line up with TRBD1. The CDR3 length is 13 residues. Trimming removed 6 bases from V and 11 bases from J; junction bases left unmatched: 6. Germline V gene data show CDR1 as MDHEN and CDR2 as SYDVKM. CDR3 sequence reads: CASRGQGGSTQHF. The CDR3 nucleotides are TGTGCCAGCAGGGGACAGGGGGGTTCGACCCAGCATTTT.

The CDR3: CASSFSSPGYEQYF. The DNA of the CDR3 is TGTGCCAGCAGCTTCTCGAGTCCGGGGTACGAGCAGTACTTC. The V and J genes are TRBV7-2 and TRBJ2-7; D possibly corresponds to TRBD2 (5 bases). The germline V gene has CDR1 SGHTA and CDR2 FQGNSA. The V end lost 3 bases, the J end lost 4 bases, and 13 bases lay between the germline ends. The CDR3 loop spans 14 amino acids. Filled out from reference TRBV7-2 and TRBJ2-7, the complete variable domain reads GAGVSQSPSNKVTEKGKDVELRCDPISGHTALYWYRQSLGQGLEFLIYFQGNSAPDKSGLPSDRFSAERTGGSVSTLTIQRTQQEDSAVYLCASSFSSPGYEQYFGPGTRLTVT.